Listed here are 20 T cell receptor beta chains from one sample, sequenced in a study of CD8 T cells in Susac syndrome. An input of about 0.45 to 1 ug of RNA was subjected to reverse transcription using random hexamers. Via MiXCR, TCRdb re-called the immunoSEQ multiplex PCR reads, giving one row per CDR3 protein. The sample lists some 190,000 distinct CDR3 sequences, 94% occurring once. The specimen sequenced was CD4+ T cells from PBMCs. The origin of the receptors is a human donor with Susac syndrome.

CDR3 DNA sequence: TGTGCCACCAGTGATCCCGGACTAGCGGAGAAGTTCTTC. Translating it yields CATSDPGLAEKFF. The J gene is TRBJ2-1, the V gene TRBV24-1; 10 bases line up with TRBD2. With V trimmed by 3 bases and J by 14 bases, 6 bases remained unmatched. The CDR3 is 13 residues long. From germline, CDR1 is KGHDR and CDR2 SFDVKD.

The V call is TRBV5-1, the J call TRBJ1-2; the D gene is possibly TRBD1 (5 bases). Deletions cut 5 bases from V and 8 bases from J, with 19 bases between. The V gene's germline CDR1 is SGHRS and CDR2 YFSETQ. This CDR3 spans 14 amino acids. The CDR3 bases are TGCGCCAGCAGTCCCGGGACCCCCGACGGGGGCTACACCTTC. This encodes CASSPGTPDGGYTF.

CDR3 loop: CSAGTGLYEQYF. The CDR3 DNA reads as TGCAGCGCCGGGACAGGGCTTTACGAGCAGTACTTC. The chain employs TRBV29-1 and TRBJ2-7; 9 bases line up with TRBD1. J was trimmed by 4 bases and V by 7 bases; bases with no gene match: 5. CDR1 is SQVTM and CDR2 is ANQGSEA in the germline V gene. There are 12 residues in the CDR3.

This clonotype was counted a single time. The chain links TRBV10-3 to TRBJ1-1; D is uncertain. The CDR3 has 17 residues. CDR1 is ENHRY, CDR2 SYGVKD, per germline. Trimming pared 8 bases from V and 2 bases from J, leaving 24 bases between. CDR3 sequence (DNA): TGTGCCATCGAAGGGTTAAAAGAGGGCTTGAGAAACACTGAAGCTTTCTTT. It yields the protein CAIEGLKEGLRNTEAFF.

On this clonotype: The junction does not match germline at one end; this may be a read error. The genes are TRBV20-1 and TRBJ2-1, with TRBD2 identical over 14 bases. Germline assignment: CDR1 DFQATT and CDR2 SNEGSKA (reference sequence). The CDR3 totals 15 residues. The DNA for the CDR3 is TGCAGTGCTAGACCTGGGACTAGCGGGGGCCTCGAGCTGTTCTTC. Protein sequence: CSARPGTSGGLELFF.

The V gene is TRBV5-6, the J gene TRBJ1-6; D remains unclear. Germline loops: CDR1 SGHDT, CDR2 YYEEEE. Trimming pared 0 bases from V and 7 bases from J, leaving 17 bases between. The CDR3 runs to 17 residues. The CDR3 here is CASSLGTASLGNSPLHF. The CDR3 bases are TGTGCCAGCAGCTTGGGAACAGCTTCCTTAGGGAATTCACCCCTCCACTTT.

V is TRBV20-1 and J is TRBJ1-2, with 11 bases identical to TRBD1. V lost 5 bases and J lost 5; bases outside the gene matches: 1. Germline V lookup: CDR1 DFQATT, CDR2 SNEGSKA (reference sequence). The CDR3 runs 12 residues. For the CDR3, the DNA is TGCAGTGCTGGGACAGGGGGGTATGGCTACACCTTC. It specifies CSAGTGGYGYTF.

This rearrangement joins TRBV7-2 to TRBJ1-1; D remains unclear. This CDR3 has 12 amino acids. The V end lost 1 base, the J end lost 5 bases, and 5 bases lay between the germline ends. Germline CDR1 and CDR2: SGHTA and FQGNSA. Written as DNA, the CDR3 is TGTGCCAGCAGCTTAGTTGTAACTGAAGCTTTCTTT. The encoded protein is CASSLVVTEAFF.

The rearrangement joins TRBV12-3 or TRBV12-4 to TRBJ2-7; 10 nucleotides match TRBD2. The CDR3 length is 15 residues. With 6 bases clipped from V and 5 bases from J, the junction kept 10 bases outside the gene matches. The CDR3 spells CASSLTAGGLHEQYF. Here the CDR3 DNA reads TGTGCCAGCAGCCTAACAGCGGGGGGGCTACACGAGCAGTACTTC.

V is TRBV18 and J is TRBJ1-1, with a tentative D call TRBD1 (6 bases). Trimming cost V 3 bases and J 1 base, with 12 bases left between them. The CDR3 sequence is 15 residues long. CDR1 KGHSH and CDR2 LQKENI come from the germline V gene. CDR3 amino acids: CASSPLPGQNTEAFF. CDR3 bases: TGTGCCAGCTCACCCCTCCCGGGACAGAACACTGAAGCTTTCTTT.

The J gene is TRBJ2-3, the V gene TRBV20-1, with TRBD2 identical over 7 bases. Unmatched junction bases numbered 3, after V lost 6 bases and J lost 0 bases. The germline CDR1 and CDR2 sequences are DFQATT and SNEGSKA (reference sequence). The CDR3 totals 13 residues. CDR3 bases: TGCAGTGCGTGGGGGGGAAGCACAGATACGCAGTATTTT. It specifies CSAWGGSTDTQYF.

The chain combines TRBV9 with TRBJ1-4; 7 bases fit TRBD1. The germline gives CDR1 SGDLS, CDR2 YYNGEE. This CDR3 comprises 15 residues. Germline trimming cut 3 bases from V and 6 bases from J; bases unmatched to any gene: 8. For the CDR3, the DNA is TGTGCCAGCAGCGCCGGGGGTGGGACAGATGAAAAACTGTTTTTT. Translating gives CASSAGGGTDEKLFF.

This clonotype is a singleton in its sample. This chain uses TRBV9 with TRBJ1-2; maybe TRBD1 (5 bases). Germline CDR1 and CDR2: SGDLS and YYNGEE. V was pared by 3 bases and J by 5 bases, with 20 bases between. The CDR3 length is 16 residues. The CDR3 reads CASSGQGTGWGYGYTF. The CDR3 bases are TGTGCCAGCAGCGGCCAAGGGACGGGGTGGGGATATGGCTACACCTTC. Full variable domain (outside the CDR3, taken from reference TRBV9 and TRBJ1-2): DSGVTQTPKHLITATGQRVTLRCSPRSGDLSVYWYQQSLDQGLQFLIQYYNGEERAKGNILERFSAQQFPDLHSELNLSSLELGDSALYFCASSGQGTGWGYGYTFGSGTRLTVV.

The V and J genes are TRBV30 and TRBJ1-1, with D tentatively TRBD1 (6 bases). The germline V gene has CDR1 GTSNPN and CDR2 SVGIG (reference sequence). This CDR3 has 13 amino acids. The ends were cut back, 2 bases at V and 1 base at J, with 8 bases in the middle. The CDR3 DNA sequence: TGTGCCTGGAGTCTGGGGGCGAACACTGAAGCTTTCTTT. Amino acid sequence: CAWSLGANTEAFF.

This chain uses TRBV20-1 with TRBJ2-1; 9 bases match TRBD1. The length of the CDR3 is 14 residues. Germline-derived CDR1 and CDR2 are DFQATT and SNEGSKA (reference sequence). Trimming at V came to 1 base and at J to 9 bases, leaving 7 bases not matched to a gene. Here the CDR3 DNA reads TGCAGTGCTAGAGCCGGGACAGGGTGGAGTGAGCAGTTCTTC. Protein: CSARAGTGWSEQFF.

The chain recombines TRBV4-3 with TRBJ2-3; 7 nucleotides align to TRBD2. The CDR3 extends over 18 amino acids. Germline loops: CDR1 LGHNA, CDR2 YSLEER. After removal of 1 base from V and 4 bases from J, the junction contained 14 bases not matched to a gene. The CDR3 here is CASSQAPHRDYGPDTQYF. Here the CDR3 DNA reads TGCGCCAGCAGCCAAGCTCCTCACCGGGACTACGGCCCAGATACGCAGTATTTT.

This rearrangement joins TRBV12-3 or TRBV12-4 to TRBJ1-1; TRBD1 matches at 8 bases. CDR3 size: 17 residues. V lost 6 bases, J lost 1 base, and 13 bases stayed unmatched. This CDR3 is CASSLGTGPGRNTEAFF. In DNA form, the CDR3 reads TGTGCCAGCAGCCTCGGGACAGGCCCTGGGAGGAACACTGAAGCTTTCTTT.

The chain carries TRBV6-2 or TRBV6-3 and TRBJ1-2; D gene ambiguous. The CDR3 covers 14 residues. V lost 6 bases and J 4 bases, leaving 15 bases between the germline ends. Germline V gives CDR1 MNHEY, CDR2 SVGEGT. The CDR3, as DNA: TGTGCCAGCAGGCTTGGCGGAAGACTCTATGGCTACACCTTC. This translates into CASRLGGRLYGYTF.

The V and J genes are TRBV12-3 or TRBV12-4 and TRBJ2-4, with D possibly matching TRBD2 (6 bases). V lost 5 bases, J lost 8 bases, and 19 bases lay in between. The CDR3 totals 15 residues. CDR3 coding DNA: TGTGCCAGCAGTCCTTCAGGCGGGGCCTGGGACATTCAGTACTTC. Its translation is CASSPSGGAWDIQYF.

This rearrangement joins TRBV20-1 to TRBJ2-4; 10 nucleotides match TRBD2. The trim removed 1 base at V and 0 bases at J, leaving 0 bases unmatched. Germline V lookup: CDR1 DFQATT, CDR2 SNEGSKA (reference sequence). The CDR3 has 15 residues. CDR3 in amino acids: CSARASGGAKNIQYF. The CDR3 nucleotides read TGCAGTGCTAGAGCTAGCGGGGGAGCCAAAAACATTCAGTACTTC.